Listed below are T cell receptor beta chains from one sample, sequenced in a study of low-dose radiotherapy and immunotherapy resistance in tumors. A single record per CDR3 protein comes from TCRdb applying MiXCR to the reads. The repertoire consists of 70,000 to 90,000 distinct CDR3 sequences, with 18% occurring once and the leading ten covering 2.5% to 3.5%. Sequencing used PBMCs, obtained before treatment. The receptors derive from a male donor with prostate cancer. Each CDR3 is given with its conserved first and last residue. A D gene is named only where the DNA matches it firmly. Some rows have no size entry. The others give once, few or many, or a class for an expanded clone.

TRBV5-1	TRBJ1-4	many	NA	CASSQDGAFATNEKLFF	TGCGCCAGCAGCCAGGACGGCGCCTTCGCAACTAATGAAAAACTGTTTTTT
TRBV19	TRBJ2-1	many	NA	CASSIGANEQFF	TGTGCCAGTAGTATTGGGGCAAATGAGCAGTTCTTC
TRBV6-2/TRBV6-3	TRBJ1-1	NA	NA	CASSLLEGSEAFF	TGTGCCAGCAGTCTTCTTGAGGGGAGTGAAGCTTTCTTT
TRBV6-2/TRBV6-3	TRBJ1-5	once	NA	CASSEVGAGRQPQHF	TGTGCCAGCAGTGAAGTGGGGGCAGGGCGGCAGCCCCAGCATTTT
TRBV7-9	TRBJ2-4	many	TRBD1	CASSLVAGVDRGNYIQYF	TGTGCCAGCAGCTTGGTGGCGGGGGTCGACAGGGGGAATTACATTCAGTACTTC
TRBV3-1	TRBJ2-7	many	NA	CASSQAGFEQYF	TGTGCCAGCAGCCAAGCAGGGTTTGAGCAGTACTTC
TRBV12-3/TRBV12-4	TRBJ1-1	many	NA	CASSFLQGTEAFF	TGTGCCAGCAGTTTCTTACAGGGCACTGAAGCTTTCTTT
TRBV6-5	TRBJ2-1	many	NA	CASSYRQGAHAYNEQFF	TGTGCCAGCAGTTACCGGCAGGGAGCTCATGCCTACAATGAGCAGTTCTTC
TRBV7-9	TRBJ2-3	many	NA	CASSLFTVTDTQYF	TGTGCCAGCAGCTTATTCACTGTCACAGATACGCAGTATTTT
TRBV19	TRBJ1-2	many	TRBD1	CASSIDLYVGTGESRNYGYTF	TGTGCCAGTAGTATAGATCTATACGTCGGGACAGGGGAATCGCGGAACTATGGCTACACCTTC
TRBV7-9	TRBJ2-7	many	NA	CASSLSSPTYEQYF	TGTGCCAGCAGCTTAAGTAGTCCGACTTACGAGCAGTACTTC
TRBV3-1	TRBJ2-3	many	NA	CASSQDPVNHEYTQYF	TGTGCCAGCAGCCAAGACCCAGTCAACCATGAATATACGCAGTATTTT
TRBV15	TRBJ2-7	many	NA	CATSNRATRREQYF	TGTGCCACCAGCAATAGGGCCACAAGGAGGGAGCAGTACTTC
TRBV12-3/TRBV12-4	TRBJ2-2	many	NA	CASSLGGIGELFF	TGTGCCAGCAGTTTAGGGGGAATCGGGGAGCTGTTTTTT
TRBV5-1	TRBJ2-2	NA	TRBD1	CASSLGQGSTGELFF	TGCGCCAGCAGCTTGGGACAGGGCAGCACCGGGGAGCTGTTTTTT
TRBV5-6	TRBJ2-3	NA	NA	CASSLGPTDTQYF	TGTGCCAGCAGCTTGGGCCCCACAGATACGCAGTATTTT
TRBV12-3/TRBV12-4	TRBJ1-2	many	TRBD1	CASTQTGNGYTF	TGTGCCAGCACACAGACAGGGAATGGCTACACCTTC
TRBV4-2	TRBJ1-2	many	TRBD1	CASSQDPQGDSFGYTF	TGTGCCAGCAGCCAAGATCCACAGGGGGATAGTTTTGGCTACACCTTC
TRBV11-2	TRBJ1-4	once	TRBD1	CASSRNPGQGNEKLFF	TGTGCCAGCAGCCGAAATCCGGGACAGGGGAATGAAAAACTGTTTTTT
TRBV12-3/TRBV12-4	TRBJ2-2	NA	NA	CASRNQALGCTGELFF	TGTGCCAGCAGGAATCAGGCCCTAGGATGCACTGGGGAGCTGTTTTTT
TRBV12-5	TRBJ1-6	many	NA	CASGPSAARNSPLHF	TGTGCTAGTGGTCCCTCAGCGGCAAGAAATTCACCCCTCCACTTT
TRBV7-9	TRBJ2-7	many	TRBD1	CASSLTGGAKYEQYF	TGTGCCAGCAGCTTAACAGGGGGCGCGAAGTACGAGCAGTACTTC
TRBV7-6	TRBJ2-2	many	NA	CASSVVLEGAGELFF	TGTGCCAGCAGCGTAGTTCTCGAGGGGGCCGGGGAGCTGTTTTTT
TRBV29-1	TRBJ2-7	many	NA	CSAQGLSSYEQYF	TGCAGCGCCCAGGGTCTCAGCTCCTACGAGCAGTACTTC
TRBV7-3	TRBJ2-3	many	NA	CASSLKADPATDTQYF	TGTGCCAGCAGCTTAAAGGCCGACCCAGCCACAGATACGCAGTATTTT
TRBV21-1	TRBJ2-5	many	NA	CANLAGQETQYF	TGTGCCAACCTAGCGGGCCAAGAGACCCAGTACTTC
TRBV5-1	TRBJ2-1	NA	NA	CASSLSFSSYNVQFF	TGCGCCAGCAGCTTGAGCTTTAGCTCCTACAATGTGCAGTTCTTC
TRBV4-1	TRBJ2-4	many	NA	CASRTNSGDKNQASIQYF	TGCGCCAGCAGGACAAACAGTGGCGATAAGAATCAAGCGAGCATTCAGTACTTC
TRBV7-8	TRBJ1-3	many	NA	CASSSRLNSGNTIYF	TGTGCCAGCAGCTCCCGACTGAACTCTGGAAACACCATATATTTT
TRBV7-9	TRBJ1-3	many	NA	CASSLGTAGNTIYF	TGTGCCAGCAGCTTAGGGACGGCTGGAAACACCATATATTTT
TRBV11-2	TRBJ2-5	many	TRBD2	CASSWAGASGGNHQETQYF	TGTGCCAGCAGCTGGGCCGGGGCTAGCGGGGGTAATCACCAAGAGACCCAGTACTTC
TRBV13	TRBJ2-7	few	NA	CASSLGPQGYEQYF	TGTGCCAGCAGCTTAGGCCCTCAGGGGTACGAGCAGTACTTC
TRBV6-2/TRBV6-3	TRBJ1-5	NA	NA	CASSYYGNSNQPQHF	TGTGCCAGCAGTTACTATGGGAATTCCAATCAGCCCCAGCATTTT
TRBV25-1	TRBJ2-2	NA	TRBD1	CASSEWTGRTGELFF	TGTGCCAGCAGTGAATGGACAGGCCGCACCGGGGAGCTGTTTTTT
TRBV6-6	TRBJ2-7	many	TRBD2	CASSYSQTSGGTSYEQYF	TGTGCCAGCAGTTACTCCCAGACTAGCGGGGGGACCTCCTACGAGCAGTACTTC
TRBV29-1	TRBJ2-3	many	TRBD1	CSAGTDSSTDTQYF	TGCAGCGCCGGGACAGATAGTAGCACAGATACGCAGTATTTT
TRBV7-3	TRBJ2-5	many	NA	CASSLMPGQETQYF	TGTGCCAGCAGCTTAATGCCGGGGCAAGAGACCCAGTACTTC
TRBV6-2/TRBV6-3	TRBJ1-5	few	NA	CASRPPGHNQPQHF	TGTGCCAGCAGGCCTCCGGGACATAATCAGCCCCAGCATTTT
TRBV2	TRBJ2-7	many	NA	CAGRGLREQYF	TGTGCCGGCAGAGGGCTTCGGGAGCAGTACTTC
TRBV11-2	TRBJ2-6	many	NA	CASSWPVHSGANVLTF	TGTGCCAGCAGCTGGCCAGTCCACTCTGGGGCCAACGTCCTGACTTTC
TRBV29-1	TRBJ1-5	many	NA	CSVGVGPNQPQHF	TGCAGCGTTGGGGTGGGTCCCAATCAGCCCCAGCATTTT
TRBV7-3	TRBJ2-5	many	TRBD2	CASSLHGGGARETQYF	TGTGCCAGCAGCTTACACGGCGGGGGGGCCCGAGAGACCCAGTACTTC
TRBV11-2	TRBJ2-7	NA	NA	CASSLGGASSYEQYF	TGTGCCAGCAGCTTAGGTGGGGCGAGCTCCTACGAGCAGTACTTC
TRBV6-1	TRBJ1-5	many	TRBD1	CASSPVDREDQPQHF	TGTGCCAGCAGCCCCGTGGACAGGGAGGATCAGCCCCAGCATTTT
TRBV19	TRBJ2-7	many	TRBD1	CASHPRGGQGDEQYF	TGTGCCAGTCATCCCAGGGGGGGACAGGGGGACGAGCAGTACTTC
TRBV24-1	TRBJ1-5	NA	NA	CATSDFPLPQGSTQPQHF	TGTGCCACCAGTGATTTCCCGCTTCCTCAGGGTAGCACTCAGCCCCAGCATTTT
TRBV20-1	TRBJ2-2	few	TRBD2	CSASGGAGTGELFF	TGCAGTGCCAGCGGGGGGGCGGGCACCGGGGAGCTGTTTTTT
TRBV29-1	TRBJ2-7	many	NA	CSVEWQGSYEQYF	TGCAGCGTTGAGTGGCAGGGGAGTTACGAGCAGTACTTC
TRBV20-1	TRBJ2-3	many	TRBD2	CSAQGVAGGPGTDTQYF	TGCAGTGCCCAGGGGGTAGCGGGGGGGCCAGGGACAGATACGCAGTATTTT
TRBV12-5	TRBJ1-3	many	NA	CASGLVLVSGNTIYF	TGTGCTAGTGGTTTGGTATTGGTTAGTGGAAACACCATATATTTT
TRBV13	TRBJ1-2	many	NA	CASSSPARFYGYTF	TGTGCCAGCAGCTCCCCCGCCAGGTTCTATGGCTACACCTTC
TRBV3-1	TRBJ1-3	NA	TRBD1	CASSVGQGNSGNTIYF	TGTGCCAGCAGCGTTGGACAGGGGAACTCCGGAAACACCATATATTTT
TRBV4-2	TRBJ2-5	many	NA	CASSQEGGVEETQYF	TGTGCCAGCAGCCAAGAAGGGGGGGTAGAAGAGACCCAGTACTTC
TRBV3-1	TRBJ2-3	many	NA	CASSRGITDTQYF	TGTGCCAGCAGCAGAGGAATCACAGATACGCAGTATTTT
TRBV27	TRBJ2-1	few	NA	CASTTMGSGEQFF	TGTGCCAGCACGACGATGGGGTCCGGGGAGCAGTTCTTC
TRBV11-1	TRBJ2-3	many	NA	CASSSEHGGGGDTQYF	TGTGCCAGCAGCTCAGAACACGGGGGCGGTGGAGATACGCAGTATTTT
TRBV4-1	TRBJ2-5	many	TRBD2	CASSQESLAGAETQYF	TGCGCCAGCAGCCAAGAATCACTAGCGGGGGCAGAGACCCAGTACTTC
TRBV3-1	TRBJ2-2	many	NA	CASSHLMGRTNTGELFF	TGTGCCAGCAGCCACCTAATGGGCCGAACGAACACCGGGGAGCTGTTTTTT
TRBV7-2	TRBJ2-3	many	TRBD2	CASSLAGSTDTQYF	TGTGCCAGCAGCCTAGCGGGGAGCACAGATACGCAGTATTTT